One and the same sample provided the 29 T cell receptor beta chains below, sequenced in a study of blood T cell repertoires in COVID-19. Sequenced by immunoSEQ multiplex PCR; TCRdb stores in-frame clones only, minus some. The table has tens of thousands of clones, 91% seen once; the top ten hold approximately 2.2%. Input material: peripheral blood. The receptors come from a human donor with active COVID-19. The donor label of this sample is uncertain.

Relative to its sample, this clone is medium-sized. The genes are TRBV13 and TRBJ2-3, with 10 positions matching TRBD1. The V and J ends lost 5 bases and 14 bases, in that order; junction bases with no gene match: 10. The CDR3 runs to 13 residues. Germline loops: CDR1 PRHDT, CDR2 FYEKMQ (reference sequence). The CDR3 DNA follows: TGTGCCAGCAGCCGCGAAGGGACAGGGGACCCGTATTTT. It specifies CASSREGTGDPYF.

This clone was counted only a few times. This chain uses TRBV6-5 with TRBJ2-7; no reliable D call. CDR3 length: 13 residues. Germline assignment: CDR1 MNHEY and CDR2 SVGAGI. Trimming left V 6 bases short and J 5 bases short, with 14 bases between. The CDR3 DNA reads as TGTGCCAGCAGGCCCGGGTCCGCGGACGAGCAGTACTTC. Amino acid sequence: CASRPGSADEQYF.

The chain is built from TRBV5-5 and TRBJ1-6; D is ambiguous. The CDR3 runs to 17 residues. Trimming removed 4 bases from V and 3 bases from J, with 17 bases in between. The germline V gene has CDR1 SGHKS and CDR2 YYEKEE (reference sequence). DNA for the CDR3: TGTGCCAGCAGCCCGACCATAATGGAGGGCTATAATTCACCCCTCCACTTT. It translates to CASSPTIMEGYNSPLHF.

The rearrangement links TRBV5-5 to TRBJ1-1; 8 bases fit TRBD1. Germline lookup yields CDR1 SGHKS and CDR2 YYEKEE (reference sequence). J lost 4 bases, V lost 4 bases, and 6 bases had no gene match. The CDR3 sequence is 14 residues long. The CDR3 nucleotides read TGTGCCAGCAGCGGTGGACAGGGATTCACTGAAGCTTTCTTT. Encoded protein: CASSGGQGFTEAFF.

The rearrangement joins TRBV7-2 to TRBJ1-3, with TRBD1 matching 9 bases. Germline V gene data show CDR1 as SGHTA and CDR2 as FQGNSA. Trimming at V came to 4 bases and at J to 0 bases, leaving 10 bases not matched to a gene. The CDR3 is 18 residues long. This chain's CDR3 is CASSYRTGAVFSGNTIYF. The CDR3 region has the DNA TGTGCCAGCAGCTACCGGACAGGGGCTGTTTTCTCTGGAAACACCATATATTTT.

The rearrangement links TRBV7-8 to TRBJ2-7; 8 bases are shared with TRBD2. This CDR3 is 14 amino acids long. With 2 bases clipped from V and 3 bases from J, the junction kept 3 bases outside the gene matches. CDR1 and CDR2 from the germline V gene are SGHVS and FQNEAQ. The CDR3 bases are TGTGCCAGCAGCTTACCTAGCGGGCTCTACGAGCAGTACTTC. Translation: CASSLPSGLYEQYF. Full variable domain (remainder filled in from reference TRBV7-8 and TRBJ2-7): GAGVSQSPRYKVAKRGQDVALRCDPISGHVSLFWYQQALGQGPEFLTYFQNEAQLDKSGLPSDRFFAERPEGSVSTLKIQRTQQEDSAVYLCASSLPSGLYEQYFGPGTRLTVT.

V usage is TRBV2 and J usage is TRBJ2-3; a possible D gene is TRBD2 (6 bases). This CDR3 is built from 18 residues. Per the germline V gene, CDR1 is SNHLY and CDR2 is FYNNEI. Deletions cut 4 bases from V and 4 bases from J, with 24 bases between. The CDR3 nucleotides are TGTGCCAGCAGTGCGAAACCTAGACTAGAAAAAGGTTCAGATACGCAGTATTTT. It codes for CASSAKPRLEKGSDTQYF.

This clone appeared once. V gene TRBV6-6 combines with J gene TRBJ1-5; D remains ambiguous. The V end lost 3 bases, the J end lost 5 bases, and 14 bases lay between the germline ends. Germline CDR1 and CDR2: MNHNY and SVGAGI (reference sequence). The CDR3 extends over 15 amino acids. The DNA for the CDR3 is TGTGCCAGCAGTTATTCGGGTTTCGGGGATCAGCCCCAGCATTTT. Protein: CASSYSGFGDQPQHF.

The V gene is TRBV3-1 (or the pseudogene TRBV3-2), the J gene TRBJ1-3; D is unclear. V gave up 3 bases and J gave up 3 bases, with 12 bases separating them. The CDR3 is 15 amino acids. The germline gives CDR1 LGHDT, CDR2 YNNKEL (reference sequence). The CDR3 loop reads CASSQGAEIGNTIYF. CDR3 sequence (DNA): TGTGCCAGCAGCCAGGGTGCGGAGATTGGAAACACCATATATTTT.

V gene TRBV27 combines with J gene TRBJ1-6; possible D gene TRBD1, 5 bases. The germline V gene has CDR1 MNHEY and CDR2 SMNVEV (reference sequence). The CDR3 has 15 amino acids. Trimming took off 2 bases at V and 8 bases at J, with 13 bases between the two ends. The chain's CDR3 is CASSLGQGFYSPLHF. The CDR3, as DNA: TGTGCCAGCAGTTTAGGGCAGGGATTTTATTCACCCCTCCACTTT.

This clone was recorded once. V and J are TRBV2 and TRBJ2-7, with D perhaps matching TRBD2 (6 bases). CDR1 is SNHLY, CDR2 FYNNEI, per germline. The CDR3 runs 14 residues. V was clipped by 6 bases and J by 2 bases, with 14 bases between them. CDR3 coding DNA: TGTGCCAGCAGGGGGGTTGGCGGGGCCTACGAGCAGTACTTC. This translates into CASRGVGGAYEQYF.

The chain employs TRBV5-4 and TRBJ2-1; TRBD2 matches 11 bases. Germline CDR1 and CDR2: SGHNT and YYREEE (reference sequence). Trimming at V came to 4 bases and at J to 6 bases, leaving 9 bases not matched to a gene. This CDR3 is built from 16 residues. CDR3: CASSLSSGGEGNEQFF. The CDR3 DNA follows: TGTGCCAGCAGCCTGAGTAGCGGGGGGGAAGGCAATGAGCAGTTCTTC. Using reference TRBV5-4 and TRBJ2-1 for the parts outside the CDR3, the full variable domain is ETGVTQSPTHLIKTRGQQVTLRCSSQSGHNTVSWYQQALGQGPQFIFQYYREEENGRGNFPPRFSGLQFPNYSSELNVNALELDDSALYLCASSLSSGGEGNEQFFGPGTRLTVL.

A word on this clone: The germline gene is not matched at one end of the junction; a read error may be the cause. V usage is TRBV5-1 and J usage is TRBJ1-2, with TRBD1 matching over 10 bases. Per germline, CDR1 SGHRS and CDR2 YFSETQ. CDR3 length: 15 amino acids. The CDR3 protein is CASSLDRGSNYGYTF. As DNA, the CDR3 is TGCGCCAGCAGTTTGGACAGGGGGTCTAACTATGGCTACACCTTC.

The rearrangement joins TRBV5-1 to TRBJ2-2; D might be TRBD2 (5 bases). The germline V gene has CDR1 SGHRS and CDR2 YFSETQ. The CDR3 sequence is 13 residues long. V was trimmed by 4 bases and J by 6 bases, leaving 10 bases between them. CDR3 in DNA: TGCGCCAGCAGCCCCACGGGATCCGGGGAGCTGTTTTTT. As protein: CASSPTGSGELFF.

The chain carries TRBV27 and TRBJ1-2; 11 bases fit TRBD1. The CDR3 spans 14 residues. The germline V gene encodes CDR1 MNHEY and CDR2 SMNVEV (reference sequence). V lost 4 bases to trimming and J lost 7 bases; unmatched junction nucleotides: 5. The CDR3 sequence: CASSSSGTGGGYTF. The CDR3, as DNA: TGTGCCAGCAGTTCATCCGGGACAGGGGGTGGCTACACCTTC.

The chain carries TRBV6-5 and TRBJ2-7; 8 bases line up with TRBD2. The germline V gene encodes CDR1 MNHEY and CDR2 SVGAGI. The ends lost 7 bases at V and 6 bases at J; junction bases unmatched: 8. The CDR3 is 13 amino acids. The CDR3 DNA is TGTGCCAGCAAAACGGGGGGGCGGGCCGAGCAGTACTTC. Its translation is CASKTGGRAEQYF.

The chain combines TRBV4-1 with TRBJ2-1; 8 positions agree with TRBD2. J lost 8 bases, V lost 0 bases, and 12 bases had no gene match. Germline-derived CDR1 and CDR2 are MGHRA and YSYEKL. The CDR3 has 17 residues. The CDR3 loop reads CASSQDTPRRGEDEQFF. CDR3 in DNA: TGCGCCAGCAGCCAAGATACCCCGCGGCGGGGGGAGGATGAGCAGTTCTTC.

This clone occurred a few times. V gene TRBV27 combines with J gene TRBJ1-3, with D uncertain. V lost 3 bases to trimming and J lost 4 bases, with 7 bases between them. The CDR3 sequence is 13 residues long. Germline values: CDR1 MNHEY, CDR2 SMNVEV (reference sequence). The CDR3 reads CASSFNFGNTIYF. In nucleotides, the CDR3 is TGTGCCAGCAGTTTCAACTTCGGAAACACCATATATTTT.

The chain uses TRBV5-4 and TRBJ2-7, with 9 bases lining up with TRBD2. The V gene's germline CDR1 is SGHNT and CDR2 YYREEE (reference sequence). The CDR3 extends over 14 amino acids. The J segment lost 4 bases and the V segment lost 4 bases, leaving 6 bases of the junction unmatched. CDR3 sequence (DNA): TGTGCCAGCAGCGCGGGGGGGCCTTTTTACGAGCAGTACTTC. The encoded protein is CASSAGGPFYEQYF.

In this sample, this clone turned up a few times. The chain joins TRBV2 to TRBJ2-7; D unclear. This CDR3 is 13 amino acids long. Germline V CDR1 and CDR2: SNHLY, FYNNEI. V was clipped by 6 bases and J by 2 bases, with 11 bases between them. The CDR3 nucleotides are TGTGCCAGCAGGCTCCCAACTGCCTACGAGCAGTACTTC. This codes for CASRLPTAYEQYF.

CDR3 bases: TGTGCCAGCAGTGAACTCCTTTACGAGCAGTACTTC. This sequence encodes CASSELLYEQYF. V and J are TRBV6-1 and TRBJ2-7; D gene unclear. CDR3 length: 12 amino acids. Trimming took 2 bases from V and 4 from J, leaving 6 bases between them. Germline CDR1 and CDR2: MNHNS and SASEGT.

V is TRBV2 and J is TRBJ2-1, with TRBD1 matching 7 bases. Unmatched junction bases numbered 6, after V lost 7 bases and J lost 6 bases. There are 13 residues in the CDR3. Germline-derived CDR1 and CDR2 are SNHLY and FYNNEI. The CDR3: CASTITGVNEQFF. CDR3 DNA: TGTGCCAGCACTATAACAGGGGTCAATGAGCAGTTCTTC. Supplemented by reference TRBV2 and TRBJ2-1, the full variable domain reads EPEVTQTPSHQVTQMGQEVILRCVPISNHLYFYWYRQILGQKVEFLVSFYNNEISEKSEIFDDQFSVERPDGSNFTLKIRSTKLEDSAMYFCASTITGVNEQFFGPGTRLTVL.

This clone occurred once. The chain recombines TRBV5-1 with TRBJ1-3; D not certain. The CDR3 covers 16 residues. Germline CDR1 is SGHRS and CDR2 is YFSETQ. Deletions cut 0 bases from V and 0 bases from J, with 10 bases between. The CDR3 DNA is TGCGCCAGCAGCTTGGCTATAACCTCCTCTGGAAACACCATATATTTT. Amino acid sequence: CASSLAITSSGNTIYF. Complete variable domain (other parts from reference TRBV5-1 and TRBJ1-3): KAGVTQTPRYLIKTRGQQVTLSCSPISGHRSVSWYQQTPGQGLQFLFEYFSETQRNKGNFPGRFSGRQFSNSRSEMNVSTLELGDSALYLCASSLAITSSGNTIYFGEGSWLTVV.

The V and J genes are TRBV28 and TRBJ1-2; 8 bases align to TRBD1. Germline V lookup: CDR1 MDHEN, CDR2 SYDVKM. This CDR3 spans 15 amino acids. Unmatched junction bases numbered 8, after V lost 5 bases and J lost 3 bases. DNA for the CDR3: TGTGCCAGCAGTACAACAGGGGGTCCAGACTATGGCTACACCTTC. Its protein is CASSTTGGPDYGYTF.

The chain has TRBV18 and TRBJ1-1; tentatively, D is TRBD1 (5 bases). The V and J ends lost 2 bases and 6 bases respectively, with 22 bases between them. Germline CDR1 KGHSH, CDR2 LQKENI. This CDR3 spans 17 amino acids. The CDR3, as DNA: TGTGCCAGCTCACCAGCCCGGCAGGGTTTTTCCCCAGCTGAAGCTTTCTTT. It is translated as CASSPARQGFSPAEAFF.

This chain links TRBV27 with TRBJ1-5; D uncertain. Germline values: CDR1 MNHEY, CDR2 SMNVEV (reference sequence). V was pared by 3 bases and J by 2 bases, with 11 bases between. There are 15 residues in the CDR3. The CDR3 protein is CASSLEGSRNQPQHF. CDR3 coding DNA: TGTGCCAGCAGTTTGGAGGGTAGCCGCAATCAGCCCCAGCATTTT.

This clone was recorded at least ten times. V usage is TRBV19 and J usage is TRBJ1-4, with a tentative D call TRBD1 (6 bases). The CDR3 spans 16 residues. Germline assignment: CDR1 LNHDA and CDR2 SQIVND (reference sequence). The V end lost 5 bases, the J end lost 7 bases, and 20 bases lay between the germline ends. CDR3: CASSHPNRVGGEKLFF. DNA for the CDR3: TGTGCCAGTAGTCACCCCAACAGGGTAGGCGGTGAAAAACTGTTTTTT. The complete variable domain, with remaining parts taken from reference TRBV19 and TRBJ1-4, reads DGGITQSPKYLFRKEGQNVTLSCEQNLNHDAMYWYRQDPGQGLRLIYYSQIVNDFQKGDIAEGYSVSREKKESFPLTVTSAQKNPTAFYLCASSHPNRVGGEKLFFGSGTQLSVL.

For this clone: The junction shows a germline mismatch at one end, possibly a read error. The rearrangement joins TRBV5-4 to TRBJ2-2, with no clear D. Germline loops: CDR1 SGHNT, CDR2 YYREEE (reference sequence). The CDR3 loop spans 14 amino acids. This CDR3 reads CASRFSGNTGELFF. CDR3 DNA: TGTGCCAGCCGCTTTTCGGGGAACACCGGGGAGCTGTTTTTT. Looking up the rest from reference TRBV5-4 and TRBJ2-2 gives the full variable domain: ETGVTQSPTHLIKTRGQQVTLRCSSQSGHNTVSWYQQALGQGPQFIFQYYREEENGRGNFPPRFSGLQFPNYSSELNVNALELDDSALYLCASRFSGNTGELFFGEGSRLTVL.

This sequence joins TRBV10-3 and TRBJ2-5; TRBD2 is a possible D gene (5 bases). In germline, CDR1 is ENHRY, CDR2 SYGVKD. The V end lost 8 bases, the J end lost 2 bases, and 9 bases lay between the germline ends. The CDR3 extends over 12 amino acids. The CDR3 nucleotides read TGTGCCATCGGAGGCCAGCAAGAGACCCAGTACTTC. It translates to CAIGGQQETQYF.